The rows below give T cell receptor beta chains drawn from one sample of a study of blood T cell repertoires in COVID-19. Here immunoSEQ multiplex PCR was the method, and the copy in TCRdb shows in-frame clones only, minus some. In the table there are approximately 250,000 clones, around 84% of which are singletons. The sample was peripheral blood. Receptor source: a man aged 55 to 70 with acute or convalescent COVID-19. Each CDR3 is given with its conserved first and last residue. A D gene is named only where the DNA matches it firmly. Where a row states a size, it is once, few, many or the class of an expanded clone; other rows omit it.

v_gene	d_gene	j_gene	abundance	CDR3nt	CDR3aa
TRBV9	TRBD2	TRBJ2-5	NA	TGTGCCAGCAGCGGACGGACTAGTTGGGAGACCCAGTACTTC	CASSGRTSWETQYF
TRBV7-8	TRBD2	TRBJ2-1	NA	TGTGCCAGCAGCTCCTCAAGGACTAGCGGGAGGACCCCCCAGTTCTTC	CASSSSRTSGRTPQFF
TRBV5-1	TRBD2	TRBJ2-1	NA	TGCGCCAGCAGCATCCCGACTAGCGGGAGTGGTAATGAGCAGTTCTTC	CASSIPTSGSGNEQFF
TRBV5-1	TRBD2	TRBJ2-1	few	TGCGCCAGCAGCTTAAGCGGGAACTCCTACAATGAGCAGTTCTTC	CASSLSGNSYNEQFF
TRBV2	TRBD1	TRBJ1-1	NA	TGTGCCAGCAGTAGACAGGGGGGCTCGGGCACTGAAGCTTTCTTT	CASSRQGGSGTEAFF
TRBV7-9	NA	TRBJ2-2	NA	TGTGCCAGCGGCGGAAACACCGGGGAGCTGTTTTTT	CASGGNTGELFF
TRBV3-1/TRBV3-2	NA	TRBJ2-3	NA	TGTGCCAGCAGCCGGTCCGAGGGTCAGTATTTT	CASSRSEGQYF
TRBV30	TRBD2	TRBJ2-5	NA	TGTGCCTGGAGTGCGGGACTAGCGAGTCAAGAGACCCAGTACTTC	CAWSAGLASQETQYF
TRBV27	TRBD2	TRBJ2-7	NA	TGTGCCAGCAGACAGGGCGGGACTAGCGGCTACTACGAGCAGTACTTC	CASRQGGTSGYYEQYF
TRBV7-9	TRBD2	TRBJ2-2	NA	TGTGCCGGTGGACTAGCGGGAGTCTCATCCGGGGAGCTGTTTTTT	CAGGLAGVSSGELFF
TRBV6-6	TRBD1	TRBJ1-3	NA	TGTGCCAGCAGCCGCGACAGGGGAGCTGGAAACACCATATATTTT	CASSRDRGAGNTIYF
TRBV3-1/TRBV3-2	TRBD2	TRBJ2-5	NA	TGTGCCAGCAGCCACCTAGCGGGGACGAGGGAGACCCAGTACTTC	CASSHLAGTRETQYF
TRBV2	NA	TRBJ2-1	NA	TGTGCCAGCAGTGGGGGTACAGGGTCCCTCAATGAGCAGTTCTTC	CASSGGTGSLNEQFF
TRBV7-3	NA	TRBJ1-1	NA	TGTGCCAGCAGCTTAGCGGGACCCCACACTGAAGCTTTCTTT	CASSLAGPHTEAFF
TRBV7-8	TRBD1	TRBJ2-5	NA	TGTGCCAGCAGCTCGTGGGGGACAGCCCTACAAGAGACCCAGTACTTC	CASSSWGTALQETQYF
TRBV10-3	NA	TRBJ2-3	NA	TGTGCCATCAGTTTCAGCGGGACAGATACGCAGTATTTT	CAISFSGTDTQYF
TRBV15	TRBD1	TRBJ2-7	NA	TGTGCCACCAGCGGCCAGGGGGCGTCATCGGGGGAGCAGTACTTC	CATSGQGASSGEQYF
TRBV7-2	TRBD2	TRBJ2-1	NA	TGTGCCAGTCAGGGACTAGCGGGTGGTAATGAGCAGTTCTTC	CASQGLAGGNEQFF
TRBV19	NA	TRBJ1-5	NA	TGTGCCACAAGCCCTACAGGTTCTAAGCAGCCCCAGCATTTT	CATSPTGSKQPQHF
TRBV6-1	NA	TRBJ2-1	NA	TGTGCCAGCAGTGAAGACTCAGGGGTTTGGGAGCAGTTCTTC	CASSEDSGVWEQFF
TRBV28	NA	TRBJ2-7	NA	TGTGCCAGCAACTTAGACAGTCCGGGTAGCTCCTACGAGCAGTACTTC	CASNLDSPGSSYEQYF
TRBV28	NA	TRBJ2-2	NA	TGTGCCAGCATAGAGGGGAACACCGGGGAGCTGTTTTTT	CASIEGNTGELFF
TRBV10-3	NA	TRBJ1-1	NA	TGTGCCATCAGTGGGGGACAAAGGAACACTGAAGCTTTCTTT	CAISGGQRNTEAFF
TRBV18	NA	TRBJ1-3	NA	TGTGCCAGCTCACCAACAGGGTCTGGAAACACCATATATTTT	CASSPTGSGNTIYF
TRBV6-5	NA	TRBJ2-7	NA	TGTGCCAGCAGCCAGGGAAACCCTTCCTACGAGCAGTACTTC	CASSQGNPSYEQYF
TRBV4-2	TRBD2	TRBJ2-5	NA	TGTGCCAGCAGCCCGATAATAGCGGGGGTGGAGGAGACCCAGTACTTC	CASSPIIAGVEETQYF
TRBV29-1	NA	TRBJ2-3	NA	TGCAGCGTTGACTCGGGCGGGGGCACAGATACGCAGTATTTT	CSVDSGGGTDTQYF
TRBV10-2	NA	TRBJ1-6	NA	TGCGCCAGCAGTGAGTCTATAGGGAGCTCCTATAATTCACCCCTCCACTTT	CASSESIGSSYNSPLHF
TRBV28	NA	TRBJ1-1	few	TGTGCCAGCAGTTCAGGGTTTCGCACTGAAGCTTTCTTT	CASSSGFRTEAFF
TRBV27	TRBD1	TRBJ1-2	NA	TGTGCCAGCAGTTTAATGACAGGGGGTGGCTACACCTTC	CASSLMTGGGYTF
TRBV7-9	TRBD1	TRBJ1-5	once	TGTGCCAGCAGCTACACAGGGGGCGATCAGCCCCAGCATTTT	CASSYTGGDQPQHF
TRBV7-2	TRBD1	TRBJ1-4	NA	TGTGCCAGCAGTAGGGGACAGGGGGGGAATGAAAAACTGTTTTTT	CASSRGQGGNEKLFF
TRBV9	NA	TRBJ1-2	once	TGTGCCAGCAGCGTCACAGGGAGCTATGGCTACACCTTC	CASSVTGSYGYTF
TRBV29-1	NA	TRBJ2-4	NA	TGCAGCGTTGAAACAGGGACGAGGGCCAAAAACATTCAGTACTTC	CSVETGTRAKNIQYF
TRBV29-1	TRBD1	TRBJ2-7	NA	TGCAGCGTCTCGGACAGGACCAGCTCCTACGAGCAGTACTTC	CSVSDRTSSYEQYF
TRBV6-5	NA	TRBJ1-5	NA	TGTGCCAGCAGTTACGACTATAGCAATCAGCCCCAGCATTTT	CASSYDYSNQPQHF
TRBV19	NA	TRBJ2-3	NA	TGTGCCAGTAGTATACTTCAGGGTCGGGCAGATACGCAGTATTTT	CASSILQGRADTQYF
TRBV9	TRBD1	TRBJ2-2	NA	TGTGCCAGCAGCGTACTTTCAGTGGGACAGGGGCCGAACACCGGGGAGCTGTTTTTT	CASSVLSVGQGPNTGELFF
TRBV6-5	NA	TRBJ1-1	NA	TGTGCCAGCAGTTACCAGGGTATGGGCACTGAAGCTTTCTTT	CASSYQGMGTEAFF
TRBV2	TRBD1	TRBJ2-7	NA	TGTGCCACCCATGACAGGGTAACCTACGAGCAGTACTTC	CATHDRVTYEQYF
TRBV6-5	NA	TRBJ1-2	NA	TGTGCCAGCAGTTTCCGGGACACTTCCCTCTATGGCTACACCTTC	CASSFRDTSLYGYTF
TRBV5-1	TRBD1	TRBJ1-1	NA	TGCGCCAGCAGCTTGGCCAGGGGGCGAGGGAAGAACACTGAAGCTTTCTTT	CASSLARGRGKNTEAFF
TRBV28	NA	TRBJ1-4	few	TGTGCCAGCAGCCTGGGAGGCCCACATAATGAAAAACTGTTTTTT	CASSLGGPHNEKLFF
TRBV12-3/TRBV12-4	NA	TRBJ2-7	NA	TGTGCCAGCAGTTACAGCTACGAGCAGTACTTC	CASSYSYEQYF
TRBV7-2	TRBD2	TRBJ2-1	once	TGTGCCAGCAGCTTAGTGAGTAGGCTAGCGGGAGTAGAGCAGTTCTTC	CASSLVSRLAGVEQFF
TRBV5-8	NA	TRBJ1-6	NA	TGTGCCAGCAGTGGCGAGAGGAGCCCCAATTCACCCCTCCACTTT	CASSGERSPNSPLHF
TRBV19	NA	TRBJ1-3	NA	TGTGCCAGTAGTATCGACAGACTTTCTGGAAACACCATATATTTT	CASSIDRLSGNTIYF
TRBV4-1	TRBD2	TRBJ2-1	NA	TGCGCCAGCAGCCCGTGGGAGCGGGGGCTTGGGGGGGAGCAGTTCTTC	CASSPWERGLGGEQFF
TRBV19	NA	TRBJ1-2	NA	TGTGCCAGTCAGGACAACTCCGATATCTATGGCTACACCTTC	CASQDNSDIYGYTF
TRBV7-3	TRBD2	TRBJ2-5	NA	TGTGCCAGCAGCATACTAGCGGGGGGCCAAGAGACCCAGTACTTC	CASSILAGGQETQYF
TRBV2	TRBD2	TRBJ2-7	NA	TGTGCCAGCAGTGACTTGTCCCTAGCGGGAGGCTACGAGCAGTACTTC	CASSDLSLAGGYEQYF
TRBV4-2	NA	TRBJ2-3	NA	TGTGCCAGCAGCCAGTCAACAGAGACAGATACGCAGTATTTT	CASSQSTETDTQYF
TRBV7-3	TRBD2	TRBJ2-7	NA	TGTGCCAGCAGCTTAAAGCCAGCGGGGGACTACGAGCAGTACTTC	CASSLKPAGDYEQYF
TRBV5-1	TRBD2	TRBJ2-7	NA	TGCGCCAGCAGTACCGGGGGGTCCTACGAGCAGTACTTC	CASSTGGSYEQYF
TRBV4-1	NA	TRBJ2-1	NA	TGCGCCAGCAGCCAAGGGGGGGGCACTCCCAGCTCCTACAATGAGCAGTTCTTC	CASSQGGGTPSSYNEQFF
TRBV7-2	TRBD1	TRBJ1-1	once	TGTGCCAGCAGCACTTGGACAGGGGGGACTGAAGCTTTCTTT	CASSTWTGGTEAFF
TRBV6-2/TRBV6-3	NA	TRBJ1-5	NA	TGTGCCAGCAGTTACAACTCCAATCAGCCCCAGCATTTT	CASSYNSNQPQHF
TRBV6-2/TRBV6-3	NA	TRBJ1-6	NA	TGTGCCAGCAGTTACCAGGAAAATTCACCCCTCCACTTT	CASSYQENSPLHF